This T cell receptor beta chain was captured by sequencing in a study of blood T cells in healthy people across ages. This clonotype has just a few counts. Through a sample-barcoded 5' primer and a J-beta primer mix, a second PCR was run for roughly 6 to 12 cycles. TCRdb analysed the 5' RACE reads with MiXCR anew, one entry per CDR3 protein. The top ten hold 3.7% of the sample, which has approximately 800,000 distinct CDR3 sequences, 20% to 25% seen once. In addition, the sample was reused for a study of T cells of mothers and their children.

This TCR derives from a boy between 10 and 17 years old in good health. The sample taken for sequencing was blood.

The CDR3 DNA sequence: TGTGCCAGCAGTGAAGCCTCCAGGGGTGAGGGCTACACCTTC. This codes for CASSEASRGEGYTF. The chain joins TRBV6-1 to TRBJ1-2; maybe TRBD1 (6 bases). The CDR3 sequence is 14 residues long. CDR1 is MNHNS and CDR2 is SASEGT in the germline V gene. The V and J ends lost 0 bases and 8 bases respectively, with 13 bases between them.